This is a list of T cell receptor beta chains from one sample in a study of cytomegalovirus exposure and HLA in healthy donors. Generated by immunoSEQ multiplex PCR, the TCRdb table keeps only in-frame clones and is missing some. The repertoire has about 140,000 clones, roughly four fifths of them found once; the top ten carry roughly 3.4%. The source material was PBMCs. The receptors originated from a man younger than 30 in good health and CMV-seropositive. Each CDR3 is given with its conserved first and last residue. The D gene is left open where the match is weak. The size of a clone is reported for some rows only, either as once, few or many, or as a class for expanded clones.

j_call	clone_size	v_call	cdr3_length	d_call	cdr3_nt	cdr3_aa
TRBJ2-7	-	TRBV7-9	15	TRBD1	TGTGCCAGCAGTCCACCGGGACAGGGGGCCTACGAGCAGTACTTC	CASSPPGQGAYEQYF
TRBJ2-1	-	TRBV2	13	-	TGTGCCAGCAGTGAAGCTCCTAGAAGGGGGCAGTTCTTC	CASSEAPRRGQFF
TRBJ1-1	-	TRBV11-2	12	TRBD1	TGTGCCAGCAGCTTAACGCGGCAGGGGGTTTTCTTT	CASSLTRQGVFF
TRBJ2-7	once	TRBV6-5	13	TRBD2	TGTGCCAGCAGTCGGACTAGCGGGACCGAGCAGTACTTC	CASSRTSGTEQYF
TRBJ2-7	few	TRBV7-2	13	-	TGTGCCAGCAGCTTAGCGACTACCTACGAGCAGTACTTC	CASSLATTYEQYF
TRBJ1-2	-	TRBV18	13	-	TGTGCCAGCTCCCACACACAGGACCATGGCTACACCTTC	CASSHTQDHGYTF
TRBJ2-5	-	TRBV4-1	13	TRBD1	TGCGCCAGTGGACAGGGGATACAAGAGACCCAGTACTTC	CASGQGIQETQYF
TRBJ2-7	-	TRBV5-1	14	-	TGCGCCAGCAGCTTGGTGGACTCTTCCTACGAGCAGTACTTC	CASSLVDSSYEQYF
TRBJ2-3	few	TRBV5-4	14	TRBD2	TGTGCCAGCAGCTCTAGCGGGAGCACAGATACGCAGTATTTT	CASSSSGSTDTQYF
TRBJ2-2	once	TRBV10-1	15	TRBD1	TGCGCCAGCAGTGCTGACAGGGCCAACACCGGGGAGCTGTTTTTT	CASSADRANTGELFF
TRBJ2-3	-	TRBV6-5	16	-	TGTGCCAGCAGTTACTCGAGGGCGATAAGCACAGATACGCAGTATTTT	CASSYSRAISTDTQYF
TRBJ1-5	-	TRBV15	17	TRBD1	TGTGCCACCAGTAAGGACAGGGGGCGATTTCTCAATCAGCCCCAGCATTTT	CATSKDRGRFLNQPQHF
TRBJ2-1	-	TRBV7-9	17	-	TGTGCCAGCAGCTTAGCGACAGTCGCCGCCTCCTACAATGAGCAGTTCTTC	CASSLATVAASYNEQFF
TRBJ1-5	-	TRBV28	15	-	TGTGCCAGCAATCAGGGGCCAGGGGGCAATCAGCCCCAGCATTTT	CASNQGPGGNQPQHF
TRBJ2-1	-	TRBV6-6	15	-	TGTGCCAGCAGAACTACACCCACGGTGGGCAATGAGCAGTTCTTC	CASRTTPTVGNEQFF
TRBJ2-7	few	TRBV5-1	15	TRBD1	TGCGCCAGCAGACTGACAGGGGGCATTTCCTACGAGCAGTACTTC	CASRLTGGISYEQYF
TRBJ2-7	-	TRBV28	12	-	TGTGCCAGCAGATCCGACAGTTACGAGCAGTACTTC	CASRSDSYEQYF
TRBJ1-3	-	TRBV18	15	TRBD1	TGTGCCAGCTCACCATCAGGGGGCTCTGGAAACACCATATATTTT	CASSPSGGSGNTIYF
TRBJ1-1	-	TRBV30	14	TRBD1	TGTGCCTGGACCGTCGACAGGGGGAACACTGAAGCTTTCTTT	CAWTVDRGNTEAFF
TRBJ1-1	-	TRBV19	15	TRBD1	TGTGCCAGTAACGAAGGGAGGCAGGGGGATTTGGAAGCTTTCTTT	CASNEGRQGDLEAFF
TRBJ2-7	-	TRBV7-3	15	TRBD2	TGTGCCAGCAGCTTATTGTCTAGCGGGAGTAACGAGCAGTACTTC	CASSLLSSGSNEQYF
TRBJ2-7	-	TRBV5-6	14	TRBD1	TGTGCCAGCAGCTTGGGGACAGGGCCCTACGAGCAGTACTTC	CASSLGTGPYEQYF
TRBJ1-1	-	TRBV15	13	TRBD1	TGTGCCACCAGAAGTGACAGGGGCACTGAAGCTTTCTTT	CATRSDRGTEAFF
TRBJ2-3	-	TRBV19	15	-	TGTGCCAGTACACCTAGCGCCTCTGGGGCAGATACGCAGTATTTT	CASTPSASGADTQYF
TRBJ2-3	-	TRBV7-9	15	TRBD2	TGTGCCAGCAGCTTATGGGGGACTAGCGTTGATACGCAGTATTTT	CASSLWGTSVDTQYF
TRBJ1-6	few	TRBV30	15	-	TGTGCCTGGAGTGTTTTTAGAGTCTCGGGTTCACCCCTCCACTTT	CAWSVFRVSGSPLHF
TRBJ1-4	-	TRBV29-1	13	-	TGCAGCGGTATCGGGACAACTAATGAAAAACTGTTTTTT	CSGIGTTNEKLFF
TRBJ2-7	-	TRBV10-2	11	-	TGCGCCAGCAGTGGAGTCCACGAGCAGTACTTC	CASSGVHEQYF
TRBJ1-2	-	TRBV7-2	14	-	TGTGCCAGCAGCTTAGTAGTTGGGAGGTACGGCTACACCTTC	CASSLVVGRYGYTF
TRBJ2-3	-	TRBV28	15	-	TGTGCCAGCACCCTGGGGTACAGGGTACCAGATACGCAGTATTTT	CASTLGYRVPDTQYF
TRBJ2-1	-	TRBV15	16	TRBD2	TGTGCCACCAGCAGTAGGAGGGGACTAGCGGGTAATGAGCAGTTCTTC	CATSSRRGLAGNEQFF
TRBJ2-1	-	TRBV6-5	15	-	TGTGCCAGCAGTGACTCTGCCAGGCTAAACAATGAGCAGTTCTTC	CASSDSARLNNEQFF
TRBJ1-1	-	TRBV7-8	14	-	TGTGCCAGCAGCTTTCCCCCAGGGTTCCCTGAAGCTTTCTTT	CASSFPPGFPEAFF
TRBJ1-2	-	TRBV27	14	TRBD1	TGTGCCAGCAGGGTACAGGGGGCGCAGGATGGCTACACCTTC	CASRVQGAQDGYTF
TRBJ2-7	-	TRBV5-5	14	-	TGTGCCAGCAGCCTAGATCGGAAATCCTACGAGCAGTACTTC	CASSLDRKSYEQYF
TRBJ1-2	few	TRBV5-1	17	-	TGCGCCAGCAGCTTGATCTTATGGGGGAGGGCTAACTATGGCTACACCTTC	CASSLILWGRANYGYTF
TRBJ2-1	-	TRBV4-1	12	-	TGCGCCAGCAGCCAAGTCGGGGGAGAGCAGTTCTTC	CASSQVGGEQFF
TRBJ1-1	-	TRBV5-1	14	-	TGCGCCAGCAGCTTTCGATGGGCGAACACTGAAGCTTTCTTT	CASSFRWANTEAFF
TRBJ2-7	-	TRBV11-2	16	TRBD2	TGTGCCAGCAGCTTGGTTATAGGGACTAGCGGCGACGAGCAGTACTTC	CASSLVIGTSGDEQYF
TRBJ1-2	once	TRBV28	18	-	TGTGCCAGCAGTCCGTCCGGGGGTGTCGATTTCTTCCTCATATATTCCACCTTC	CASSPSGGVDFFLIYSTF
TRBJ1-2	-	TRBV6-1	15	-	TGTGCCAGCAGTTCCCGCGTGAGTTTGAGCTATGGCTACACCTTC	CASSSRVSLSYGYTF
TRBJ2-7	-	TRBV10-1	16	TRBD2	TGCGCCAGCAGTGTGCAGCTAGCGGGAGGGCGGTACGAGCAGTACTTC	CASSVQLAGGRYEQYF
TRBJ1-2	-	TRBV5-4	15	-	TGTGCCAGCACCTCAGCCAGGGGTCCGGGGTATGGCTACACCTTC	CASTSARGPGYGYTF
TRBJ1-2	-	TRBV28	14	-	TGTGCCAGCAGTTTATACCAGGACACAAGGGGCTACACCTTC	CASSLYQDTRGYTF
TRBJ2-3	-	TRBV4-1	17	TRBD2	TGCGCCAGCAGCCCGGGACTAGCGGGGGCCCACACAGATACGCAGTATTTT	CASSPGLAGAHTDTQYF